These 30 T cell receptor beta chains came from one sample sequenced in a study of CD8+ T cells in alopecia areata. Reverse transcription of extracted RNA yielded cDNA, which provided the sequencing template. Clones were read by immunoSEQ multiplex PCR, and TCRdb kept only the in-frame ones, dropping some. The table shows 61,000 or so clones, with over 95% occurring only once. The starting material was CD8+ T cells sorted from blood, obtained at week 0. The receptors originated from a human donor with alopecia areata.

This sequence joins TRBV18 and TRBJ2-5; D remains unclear. Germline CDR1 and CDR2: KGHSH and LQKENI. V was clipped by 6 bases and J by 7 bases, with 9 bases between them. This CDR3 spans 11 amino acids. The CDR3 DNA follows: TGTGCCAGCTCCCCTGAAGGGACCCAGTACTTC. This sequence encodes CASSPEGTQYF.

This rearrangement joins TRBV7-8 to TRBJ2-6, with 7 bases lining up with TRBD1. The germline V gene has CDR1 SGHVS and CDR2 FQNEAQ. Losses at the gene ends were 6 bases for V and 2 bases for J; bases not matched to a gene: 4. The CDR3 sequence is 15 residues long. The DNA for the CDR3 is TGTGCCAGCAGTCACACAGGGGCTGGGGCCAACGTCCTGACTTTC. This encodes CASSHTGAGANVLTF. Complete variable domain (other parts from reference TRBV7-8 and TRBJ2-6): GAGVSQSPRYKVAKRGQDVALRCDPISGHVSLFWYQQALGQGPEFLTYFQNEAQLDKSGLPSDRFFAERPEGSVSTLKIQRTQQEDSAVYLCASSHTGAGANVLTFGAGSRLTVL.

A single count supports this clone. This chain uses TRBV29-1 with TRBJ2-4, with 7 bases lining up with TRBD2. Germline V CDR1 and CDR2: SQVTM, ANQGSEA. The V and J ends lost 1 base and 8 bases, in that order; junction bases with no gene match: 2. CDR3 length: 12 residues. Here the CDR3 DNA reads TGCAGCGTTGAAGTTGGGGGGGACATTCAGTACTTC. Translated, it gives CSVEVGGDIQYF.

The V and J genes are TRBV2 and TRBJ2-1, with 9 bases fitting TRBD2. V trimming: 6 bases; J trimming: 0 bases; junction bases outside the gene matches: 3. Germline V CDR1 and CDR2: SNHLY, FYNNEI. This CDR3 region has 15 residues. The CDR3, as DNA: TGTGCCAGCAGGACTAGCGGCAGCTCCTACAATGAGCAGTTCTTC. Its translation is CASRTSGSSYNEQFF. The variable domain in full, completed from reference TRBV2 and TRBJ2-1, reads EPEVTQTPSHQVTQMGQEVILRCVPISNHLYFYWYRQILGQKVEFLVSFYNNEISEKSEIFDDQFSVERPDGSNFTLKIRSTKLEDSAMYFCASRTSGSSYNEQFFGPGTRLTVL.

The V call is TRBV19, the J call TRBJ2-2; a possible D gene is TRBD2 (6 bases). Trimming cost V 4 bases and J 6 bases, with 15 bases left between them. CDR3 length: 15 residues. CDR1 and CDR2 (germline): LNHDA, SQIVND (reference sequence). DNA of the CDR3: TGTGCCAGTAGTAGGACTACCTCTTTGGCCGGGGAGCTGTTTTTT. Its translation: CASSRTTSLAGELFF.

The V and J genes are TRBV10-3 and TRBJ1-2; D is perhaps TRBD1 (5 bases). The germline V and J ends were trimmed by 10 bases and 4 bases, with 16 bases remaining between them. Germline V CDR1 and CDR2: ENHRY, SYGVKD. CDR3 length: 13 residues. In DNA, the CDR3 is TGTGCCAGCTTTTCAGACAGTAGCTATGGCTACACCTTC. Residues: CASFSDSSYGYTF.

The chain employs TRBV11-1 and TRBJ1-1; D remains ambiguous. The CDR3 runs to 12 residues. V was pared by 5 bases and J by 11 bases, with 15 bases between. Germline assignment: CDR1 SGHAT and CDR2 FQDESV (reference sequence). This CDR3 reads CASSPNAGSAFF. The CDR3 DNA reads TGTGCCAGCAGCCCAAACGCCGGGTCTGCTTTCTTT.

CDR3 coding DNA: TGTGCCAGCAGCTTAAAAGGGACAGGCCAGGAACCCCTCCACTTT. As protein: CASSLKGTGQEPLHF. V is TRBV7-9 and J is TRBJ1-6; 8 nucleotides match TRBD1. Germline V CDR1 and CDR2: SEHNR, FQNEAQ (reference sequence). Trimming took 2 bases from V and 12 from J; bases not matched to a gene: 9. The CDR3 extends over 15 amino acids.

The chain employs TRBV5-6 and TRBJ2-7; D might be TRBD2 (7 bases). The V gene's germline CDR1 is SGHDT and CDR2 YYEEEE. The CDR3 spans 12 residues. V was pared by 3 bases and J by 6 bases, with 10 bases between. CDR3 sequence (DNA): TGTGCCAGCAGCTGGGGAGGGGGCGAGCAGTACTTC. It yields the protein CASSWGGGEQYF. The variable domain in full, completed from reference TRBV5-6 and TRBJ2-7, reads DAGVTQSPTHLIKTRGQQVTLRCSPKSGHDTVSWYQQALGQGPQFIFQYYEEEERQRGNFPDRFSGHQFPNYSSELNVNALLLGDSALYLCASSWGGGEQYFGPGTRLTVT.

The genes are TRBV5-1 and TRBJ1-2; D is perhaps TRBD1 (6 bases). V lost 0 bases and J 6 bases, leaving 6 bases between the germline ends. CDR1 is SGHRS and CDR2 is YFSETQ in the germline V gene. CDR3 length: 12 amino acids. The CDR3 is CASSLGQDGYTF. The DNA of the CDR3 is TGCGCCAGCAGCTTGGGACAGGATGGCTACACCTTC.

This rearrangement joins TRBV7-9 to TRBJ2-1; D unresolved. The germline CDR1 and CDR2 sequences are SEHNR and FQNEAQ (reference sequence). This CDR3 spans 11 amino acids. Trimming took 5 bases from V and 6 from J, leaving 5 bases between them. CDR3 sequence reads: CASSHSNEQFF. The CDR3 coding sequence is TGTGCCAGCAGCCATAGCAATGAGCAGTTCTTC. Full variable domain (remainder filled in from reference TRBV7-9 and TRBJ2-1): DTGVSQNPRHKITKRGQNVTFRCDPISEHNRLYWYRQTLGQGPEFLTYFQNEAQLEKSRLLSDRFSAERPKGSFSTLEIQRTEQGDSAMYLCASSHSNEQFFGPGTRLTVL.

The chain employs TRBV27 and TRBJ2-3; D uncertain. Germline CDR1 MNHEY, CDR2 SMNVEV (reference sequence). Trimming stripped 5 bases from V and 2 bases from J, with 5 bases between. The CDR3 has 12 amino acids. This chain's CDR3 is CASSHSTDTQYF. CDR3 nucleotide sequence: TGTGCCAGCAGTCACTCCACAGATACGCAGTATTTT.

For this clone: A junction end diverges from the germline sequence, so it may reflect a read error. The chain is built from TRBV7-7 and TRBJ2-5; D might be TRBD2 (7 bases). In germline, CDR1 is SSHAT, CDR2 FNYEAQ (reference sequence). The CDR3 length is 16 residues. The CDR3 is CASSPRAGALQETQYF. CDR3 DNA: TGTGCTAGCAGCCCCAGGGCGGGGGCACTCCAAGAGACCCAGTACTTC.

The chain employs TRBV5-1 and TRBJ2-1; D unclear. Germline lookup yields CDR1 SGHRS and CDR2 YFSETQ. V lost 0 bases to trimming and J lost 8 bases, with 9 bases between them. The CDR3 length is 13 residues. CDR3 nucleotide sequence: TGCGCCAGCAGCTTGGCGTCACTACATGAGCAGTTCTTC. It encodes CASSLASLHEQFF.

The chain uses TRBV4-3 and TRBJ2-2; D not certain. The CDR3 runs to 15 residues. CDR1 is LGHNA, CDR2 YSLEER, per germline. Trimming pared 0 bases from V and 7 bases from J, leaving 12 bases between. Here the CDR3 reads CASSQDLQFVGELFF. DNA for the CDR3: TGCGCCAGCAGCCAAGATCTTCAGTTTGTCGGGGAGCTGTTTTTT.

The chain links TRBV27 to TRBJ2-7; either TRBD1 or TRBD2 may supply D (5 bases each). CDR1 is MNHEY and CDR2 is SMNVEV in the germline V gene (reference sequence). The CDR3 is made up of 14 amino acids. V was trimmed by 8 bases and J by 2 bases, leaving 16 bases between them. The CDR3: CASQSRDGTYEQYF. The CDR3 DNA reads TGTGCCAGCCAGTCCCGGGACGGGACCTACGAGCAGTACTTC.

This rearrangement joins TRBV19 to TRBJ1-2; a weak D match, TRBD1 (6 bases). Germline CDR1 LNHDA, CDR2 SQIVND (reference sequence). The length of the CDR3 is 12 residues. The V gene lost 0 bases and the J gene lost 9 bases, with 8 bases spanning the gap. This chain's CDR3 is CASSIEGARYTF. As DNA, the CDR3 is TGTGCCAGTAGTATAGAGGGGGCTCGCTACACCTTC.

This clone appeared once. The chain carries TRBV6-1 and TRBJ1-1; tentative D call: TRBD1 (5 bases). The V gene lost 7 bases and the J gene lost 7 bases, with 19 bases spanning the gap. The length of the CDR3 is 14 residues. The germline gives CDR1 MNHNS, CDR2 SASEGT. In nucleotides, the CDR3 is TGTGCCAGCAACCGGAGGGCAGGGATTAATGAAGCTTTCTTT. This sequence encodes CASNRRAGINEAFF.

The J gene is TRBJ2-4, the V gene TRBV2, with 11 positions matching TRBD2. The CDR3 extends over 17 amino acids. In germline, CDR1 is SNHLY, CDR2 FYNNEI. Germline trimming cut 3 bases from V and 3 bases from J; bases unmatched to any gene: 7. In DNA, the CDR3 is TGTGCCAGCAGTGATCTATTAGCGGGGGGGCTCAAAAACATTCAGTACTTC. Translated: CASSDLLAGGLKNIQYF.

The J gene is TRBJ2-7, the V gene TRBV4-1; 11 nucleotides align to TRBD1. CDR1 and CDR2 from the germline V gene are MGHRA and YSYEKL. Trimming removed 0 bases from V and 4 bases from J; junction bases left unmatched: 8. This CDR3 has 17 amino acids. CDR3 nucleotide sequence: TGCGCCAGCAGCCAAGAACCCGGACAGGGGGCTTCGTACGAGCAGTACTTC. Protein: CASSQEPGQGASYEQYF.

The chain employs TRBV2 and TRBJ2-6; 8 nucleotides agree with TRBD1. Germline V gene lookup returns CDR1 SNHLY and CDR2 FYNNEI. V shed 6 bases, J shed 1 base, and the junction held 8 bases outside the gene matches. This CDR3 is 17 amino acids long. The CDR3 is CASSPRTGRSGANVLTF. The CDR3 DNA reads as TGTGCCAGCAGCCCACGGACAGGGAGGTCTGGGGCCAACGTCCTGACTTTC. Using reference TRBV2 and TRBJ2-6 for the parts outside the CDR3, the full variable domain is EPEVTQTPSHQVTQMGQEVILRCVPISNHLYFYWYRQILGQKVEFLVSFYNNEISEKSEIFDDQFSVERPDGSNFTLKIRSTKLEDSAMYFCASSPRTGRSGANVLTFGAGSRLTVL.

The chain recombines TRBV10-3 with TRBJ2-5; D remains ambiguous. V lost 4 bases to trimming and J lost 2 bases, with 11 bases between them. This CDR3 region has 14 residues. From germline, CDR1 is ENHRY and CDR2 SYGVKD. CDR3 in DNA: TGTGCCATCAGTGGAAACATGGGGCAAGAGACCCAGTACTTC. Translation gives CAISGNMGQETQYF.

The V and J genes are TRBV7-2 and TRBJ2-3; D may be TRBD1 or TRBD2 (5 bases each). Germline-derived CDR1 and CDR2 are SGHTA and FQGNSA. V shed 2 bases and J shed 10 bases, with 19 bases lying between them. CDR3 size: 15 residues. The CDR3 loop is CASSLWDPRTDPQYF. Here the CDR3 DNA reads TGTGCCAGCAGCTTATGGGACCCACGTACGGATCCGCAGTATTTT.

The CDR3 DNA sequence: TGTGCCAGCAGTTTAGTACCTCCCTACAATGAGCAGTTCTTC. This encodes CASSLVPPYNEQFF. V and J are TRBV27 and TRBJ2-1; D is unresolved. This CDR3 comprises 14 residues. V was trimmed by 2 bases and J by 2 bases, leaving 7 bases between them. Germline V gene sequence: CDR1 MNHEY, CDR2 SMNVEV (reference sequence).

The gene calls are TRBV4-1 and TRBJ2-5; D unresolved. The CDR3 is 16 residues long. V was pared by 2 bases and J by 7 bases, with 20 bases between. Germline lookup yields CDR1 MGHRA and CDR2 YSYEKL. CDR3 loop: CASSQPATLEWGTQYF. In DNA form, the CDR3 reads TGCGCCAGCAGCCAACCCGCGACGCTAGAGTGGGGGACCCAGTACTTC.

The chain has TRBV30 and TRBJ1-2, with D uncertain. The CDR3 covers 13 residues. V lost 1 base to trimming and J lost 5 bases, with 11 bases between them. Germline V gene lookup returns CDR1 GTSNPN and CDR2 SVGIG (reference sequence). The CDR3 spells CAWSADSFYGYTF. Written as DNA, the CDR3 is TGTGCCTGGAGTGCGGATTCTTTTTATGGCTACACCTTC.

This sequence joins TRBV2 and TRBJ2-7; D is possibly TRBD1 (5 bases). The CDR3 consists of 14 residues. Trimming shortened V by 1 base and J by 4 bases, and 11 bases separated the two germline ends. CDR1 SNHLY and CDR2 FYNNEI come from the germline V gene. The CDR3 DNA follows: TGTGCCAGCAGTGAAGGACAGATCGTGTACGAGCAGTACTTC. Translated, it gives CASSEGQIVYEQYF.

This clone is a singleton in its sample. The chain uses TRBV27 and TRBJ2-2; D not resolved. Between the trimmed V and J ends, which lost 2 bases and 6 bases, there was a span of 7 bases. CDR3 length: 13 amino acids. Germline V gene lookup returns CDR1 MNHEY and CDR2 SMNVEV (reference sequence). The CDR3 region has the DNA TGTGCCAGCAGTTTAGCAAGCTCCGGGGAGCTGTTTTTT. The encoded protein is CASSLASSGELFF.

The chain is built from TRBV27 and TRBJ1-2; D ambiguous. The germline V gene encodes CDR1 MNHEY and CDR2 SMNVEV (reference sequence). The V and J ends lost 3 bases and 5 bases respectively, with 16 bases between them. This CDR3 has 15 residues. The CDR3 coding sequence is TGTGCCAGCAGTTTGGTGAATGGCCTTGGATATGGCTACACCTTC. Translating it yields CASSLVNGLGYGYTF.

For the CDR3, the DNA is TGTGCCAGCAGGGGTGGTACCTACAATGAGCAGTTCTTC. Amino acid sequence: CASRGGTYNEQFF. The chain carries TRBV6-5 and TRBJ2-1; D gene ambiguous. V lost 6 bases and J lost 2, with 8 bases in between. This CDR3 contains 13 residues. Germline V CDR1 and CDR2: MNHEY, SVGAGI.